This is a list of T cell receptor beta chains from one sample in a study of CXCR3-negative and CXCR3-positive naive CD8 T cells. Reprocessing the 5' RACE reads, TCRdb reports a single entry for every CDR3 protein and omits DNA. The sample includes 65,000 to 95,000 distinct CDR3 sequences. Material for sequencing was naive CXCR3- CD8+ T cells from blood. The receptors shown here come from a human donor in good health. Some clones in this sample may be carry-over from other donors' samples. Each CDR3 is given with its conserved first and last residue. The size of a clone is reported for some rows only, either as once, few or many, or as a class for expanded clones.

J,size,V,CDR3
TRBJ1-2,.,TRBV29-1,CSVRTGRTYGYTF
TRBJ2-1,.,TRBV29-1,CSALAGVYSYNEQFF
TRBJ2-4,.,TRBV19,CASSIDGQGNIQYF
TRBJ2-7,.,TRBV7-8,CASSLASRTSYEQYF
TRBJ2-7,.,TRBV7-2,CASSMDRTYEQYF
TRBJ1-2,.,TRBV3-1,CASSQGSSAWGYTF
TRBJ2-2,.,TRBV29-1,CSVVEGPNTGELFF
TRBJ2-5,.,TRBV3-1,CASSQDRTWGSPKGETQYF
TRBJ2-6,.,TRBV27,CASSLQGGSGANVLTF
TRBJ2-5,.,TRBV7-9,CASSHRDRNQETQYF
TRBJ1-1,medium-sized,TRBV19,CASSILSALNTEAFF
TRBJ2-7,.,TRBV7-8,CASSLPTPGLHYEQYF
TRBJ2-3,.,TRBV15,CATSSLGPGADTQYF
TRBJ2-7,.,TRBV28,CASSPGTSGFSYEQYF
TRBJ2-4,.,TRBV27,CASSPRGPKNIQYF
TRBJ1-6,.,TRBV9,CASSTSTGGSYNSPLHF
TRBJ1-2,.,TRBV3-1,CASSQAGTGGANYGYTF
TRBJ2-1,.,TRBV4-3,CASSQDRPPGRGVMGEQFF
TRBJ2-6,.,TRBV9,CASSHRLGANVLTF
TRBJ2-2,.,TRBV7-2,CASSPDRNPGELFF
TRBJ2-2,.,TRBV29-1,CSVSPGQGTGELFF
TRBJ2-4,.,TRBV7-9,CASTSDATLAKNIQYF
TRBJ2-3,.,TRBV5-4,CASSPGQGGTDTQYF
TRBJ2-3,.,TRBV15,CATSREKGSTDTQYF
TRBJ2-1,.,TRBV11-2,CASSFWGFNEQFF
TRBJ1-1,.,TRBV5-6,CASSLRRLAEAFF
TRBJ1-6,.,TRBV7-9,CASSLLPADSYNSPLHF
TRBJ2-1,.,TRBV7-9,CASSRLAGGNEQFF
TRBJ2-1,.,TRBV4-1,CATEAGEPLSSYNEQFF
TRBJ2-1,.,TRBV7-9,CASSLVLGPDYNEQFF
TRBJ2-3,.,TRBV13,CASSGAGPSTDTQYF
TRBJ2-7,.,TRBV29-1,CSAELTSGASYEQYF
TRBJ2-1,.,TRBV7-2,CASSLGAGTGEQFF
TRBJ2-3,.,TRBV29-1,CSVPPIDTQYF
TRBJ1-5,.,TRBV6-5,CASSHDSNQPQHF
TRBJ2-2,.,TRBV7-9,CASSLQAGVLTGELFF
TRBJ1-1,.,TRBV4-1,CASSQDSGRGTEAFF
TRBJ2-6,.,TRBV6-5,CASSYTTGANVLTF
TRBJ2-6,.,TRBV4-1,CASSLFSGTQTVLTF
TRBJ2-1,.,TRBV13,CASSSGLSSYNEQFF
TRBJ2-3,.,TRBV29-1,CSVVSGSSTQYF
TRBJ1-1,.,TRBV4-3,CASSQDGSGSTEAFF
TRBJ1-2,.,TRBV12-3/TRBV12-4,CASSTPSDRNYGYTF
TRBJ2-5,.,TRBV30,CAWSVRAGGGKTQYF
TRBJ2-3,.,TRBV7-8,CASSLRPLSYTDTQYF
TRBJ2-2,.,TRBV4-1,CASSLRGSGELFF
TRBJ2-2,.,TRBV6-4,CASSDGTSTGELFF
TRBJ2-2,.,TRBV5-6,CASSFDRGPNTGELFF
TRBJ1-3,.,TRBV4-3,CASSQDKTRYSGNTIYF
TRBJ2-1,.,TRBV28,CASSSGQSYNEQFF
TRBJ2-1,.,TRBV12-2,CASRGVHEQFF
TRBJ2-7,.,TRBV14,CASSLGREQYF
TRBJ2-1,.,TRBV29-1,CSAPTSGRANEQFF
TRBJ2-7,.,TRBV7-3,CASSAQQADEQYF
TRBJ2-7,.,TRBV6-2/TRBV6-3,CASGETSAFLDEQYF
TRBJ2-3,.,TRBV12-5,CASGWRGDSTDTQYF